The clone carrying this T cell receptor beta chain came up once. The target antigen is unknown. Here immunoSEQ multiplex PCR was the method, and the copy in TCRdb shows in-frame clones only, minus some. The data show 140,000 to 150,000 clones, 92% seen once. Per germline, CDR1 ENHRY and CDR2 SYGVKD. The CDR3 has 15 amino acids. Trimming shortened V by 0 bases and J by 1 base, and 8 bases separated the two germline ends. Second-dose recipients at about 4 or about 12 weeks were treated as one pooled group. The sample comes from a study of T cell responses to AZD1222 COVID-19 vaccine. General study results and limits: In a largely white British group with more females than males, clonal diversity was possibly underestimated. Reportedly, nearly half the spike-specific TCRs target unmutated variant regions. Repertoires were collected only later (after the peak T cell response had occurred).

This TCR was sampled from an adult who received the AZD1222 COVID-19 vaccine. The sample in question was peripheral blood, obtained 28 days after the second AZD1222 dose. The chain recombines TRBV10-3 with TRBJ2-3; D is unresolved. This CDR3 reads CAISESLARTDTQYF. CDR3 sequence (DNA): TGTGCCATCAGTGAGTCTTTAGCCCGCACAGATACGCAGTATTTT.